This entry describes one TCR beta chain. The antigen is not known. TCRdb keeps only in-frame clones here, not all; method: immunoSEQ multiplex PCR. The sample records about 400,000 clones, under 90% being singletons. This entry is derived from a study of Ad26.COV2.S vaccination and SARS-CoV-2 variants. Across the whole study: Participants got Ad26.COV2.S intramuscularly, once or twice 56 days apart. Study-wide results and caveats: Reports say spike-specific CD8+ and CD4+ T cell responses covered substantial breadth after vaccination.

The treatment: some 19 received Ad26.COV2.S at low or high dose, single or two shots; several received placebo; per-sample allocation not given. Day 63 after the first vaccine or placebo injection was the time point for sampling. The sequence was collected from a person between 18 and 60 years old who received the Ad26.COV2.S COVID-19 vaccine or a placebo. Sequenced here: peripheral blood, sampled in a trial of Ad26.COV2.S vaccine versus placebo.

CDR3 DNA sequence: TGTGCCAGCAGCTTTACAAGCTATGGCTACACCTTC. It translates to CASSFTSYGYTF. The V call is TRBV7-9, the J call TRBJ1-2, with D unclear. Germline assignment: CDR1 SEHNR and CDR2 FQNEAQ (reference sequence). The CDR3 sequence is 12 residues long. The V gene lost 3 bases and the J gene lost 4 bases, with 6 bases spanning the gap.